This T cell receptor (beta chain) emerged from a study of neurological immune-mediated disorders. Every sequencing run generated over 160 million TCR-beta sequences from 15-18 subjects. TCRdb itself ran the 5' RACE reads through MiXCR, one entry per CDR3 protein. Of 50,000 or so distinct CDR3 sequences listed, approximately 10% are singletons. This clonotype came up a few times. Its cognate antigen is unknown. The study built unsorted libraries from 2 million PBMCs kept at -80 C. Study-wide results and caveats: HTLV-1-associated myelopathy had the most TCR clonal expansion, and multiple sclerosis had the least, less than healthy controls.

This CDR3 spans 15 amino acids. CDR1 and CDR2 from the germline V gene are MGHRA and YSYEKL. V shed 4 bases, J shed 4 bases, and the junction held 6 bases outside the gene matches. The V and J genes are TRBV4-1 and TRBJ1-3; 8 bases fit TRBD1. Sequenced input: PBMCs. This TCR derives from a middle-aged woman with HTLV-1-associated myelopathy (HAM/TSP). CDR3 DNA: TGCGCCAGCAGCCTAGAGACAGGGGCCGGAAACACCATATATTTT. It translates to CASSLETGAGNTIYF.